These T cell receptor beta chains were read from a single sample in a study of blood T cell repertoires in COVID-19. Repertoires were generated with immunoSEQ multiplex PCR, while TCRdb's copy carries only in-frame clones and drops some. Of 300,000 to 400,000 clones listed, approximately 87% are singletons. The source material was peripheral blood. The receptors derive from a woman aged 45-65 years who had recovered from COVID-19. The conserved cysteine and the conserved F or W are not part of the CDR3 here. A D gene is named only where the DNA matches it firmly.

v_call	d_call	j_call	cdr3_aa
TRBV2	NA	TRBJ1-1	ASTHWGQGSAEAF
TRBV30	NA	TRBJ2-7	AWIGRGEQY
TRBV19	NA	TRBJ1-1	ASSSDTLNTEAF
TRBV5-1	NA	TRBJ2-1	ASSLETPAGNEQF
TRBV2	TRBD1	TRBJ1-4	ASSGGQGAFEKLF
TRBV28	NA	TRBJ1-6	ASRSEYSPLH
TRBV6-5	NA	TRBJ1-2	ASSYSFRVESYT
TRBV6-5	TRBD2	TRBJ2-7	ATHTSGGSYEQY
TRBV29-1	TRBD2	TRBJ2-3	SAGTRVTDTQY
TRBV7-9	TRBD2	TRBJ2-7	ASSTNWEGAYEQY
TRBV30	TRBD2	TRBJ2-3	AWKGSGLGFMLTDTQY
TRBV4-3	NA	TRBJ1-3	ASSQDPAGGNTIY
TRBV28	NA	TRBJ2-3	ASSLNRGTDTQY
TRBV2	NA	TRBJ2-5	ASSVRGGVMETQY
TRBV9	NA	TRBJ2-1	ASSVGGTDYNEQF
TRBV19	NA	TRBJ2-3	ASSIMLASTDTQY
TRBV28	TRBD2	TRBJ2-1	ASSRSGGNYNEQF
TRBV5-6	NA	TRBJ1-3	ASSGRGIGGNTIY
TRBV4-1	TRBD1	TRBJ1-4	ASTTYRGEKLF
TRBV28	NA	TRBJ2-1	ASSRGPEQF
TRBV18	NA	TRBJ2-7	ASSPSGLPYEQY
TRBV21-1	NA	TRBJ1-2	ASTLILGAVTNYGYT
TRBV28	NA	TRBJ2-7	ASSGDIREQY
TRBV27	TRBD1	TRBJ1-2	ASSPNPGTDYGYT
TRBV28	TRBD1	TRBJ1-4	ASRRGGQGTEKLF
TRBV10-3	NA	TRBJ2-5	AIGTSQETQY
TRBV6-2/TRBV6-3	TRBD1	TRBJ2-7	ASSKFGTGPYEQY
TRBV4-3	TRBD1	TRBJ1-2	ASLRGDGGYT
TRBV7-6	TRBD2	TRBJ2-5	ASSRTSGRKETQY
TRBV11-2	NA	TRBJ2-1	ASSLREVDYYNEQF
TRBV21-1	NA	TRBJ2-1	ASSKDLGTSGKRGEQF
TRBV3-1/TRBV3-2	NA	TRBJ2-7	ASSRPPCDSYEQY
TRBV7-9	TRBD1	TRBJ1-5	ASSLGTGNQPQH
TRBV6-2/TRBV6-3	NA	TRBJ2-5	ASSYLNGGVEETQY
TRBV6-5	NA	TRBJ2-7	ASQGWREQY
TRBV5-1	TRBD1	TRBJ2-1	ASSLEGRGLSEQF
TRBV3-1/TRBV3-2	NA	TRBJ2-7	AISRGSDNEQY
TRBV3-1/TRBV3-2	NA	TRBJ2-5	ASSQSEVHQETQY
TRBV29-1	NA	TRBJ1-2	SSSAGDGYT
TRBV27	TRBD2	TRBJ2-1	ASRPLREGRYNEQF
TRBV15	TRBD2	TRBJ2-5	ATSRSPSGEETQY
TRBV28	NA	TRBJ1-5	ASSKASGVSSNQPQH
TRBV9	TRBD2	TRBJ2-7	ASSVSSQGGRYEQY
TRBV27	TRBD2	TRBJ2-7	ASSLSAPGGTSRSYEQY
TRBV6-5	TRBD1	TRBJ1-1	ASSSPDRGKTEAF
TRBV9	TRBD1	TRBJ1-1	ASSVRGGGGAEAF
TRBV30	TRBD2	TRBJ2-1	AWTRGLALNEQF
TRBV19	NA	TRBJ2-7	ASSLRRTAEFEQY
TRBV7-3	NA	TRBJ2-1	ACRASVNNNEQF